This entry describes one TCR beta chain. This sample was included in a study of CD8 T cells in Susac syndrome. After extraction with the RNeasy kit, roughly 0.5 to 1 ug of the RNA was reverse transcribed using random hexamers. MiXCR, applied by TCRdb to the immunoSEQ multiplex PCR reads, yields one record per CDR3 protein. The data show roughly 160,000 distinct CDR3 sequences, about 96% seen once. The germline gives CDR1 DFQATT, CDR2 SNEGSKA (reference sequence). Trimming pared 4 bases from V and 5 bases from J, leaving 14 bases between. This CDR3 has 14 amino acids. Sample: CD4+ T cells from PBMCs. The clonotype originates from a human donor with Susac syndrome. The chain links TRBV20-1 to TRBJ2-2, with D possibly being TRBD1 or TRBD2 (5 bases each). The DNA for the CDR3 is TGCAGTGCTATAACCGGGACCTCAACCGGGGAGCTGTTTTTT. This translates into CSAITGTSTGELFF.